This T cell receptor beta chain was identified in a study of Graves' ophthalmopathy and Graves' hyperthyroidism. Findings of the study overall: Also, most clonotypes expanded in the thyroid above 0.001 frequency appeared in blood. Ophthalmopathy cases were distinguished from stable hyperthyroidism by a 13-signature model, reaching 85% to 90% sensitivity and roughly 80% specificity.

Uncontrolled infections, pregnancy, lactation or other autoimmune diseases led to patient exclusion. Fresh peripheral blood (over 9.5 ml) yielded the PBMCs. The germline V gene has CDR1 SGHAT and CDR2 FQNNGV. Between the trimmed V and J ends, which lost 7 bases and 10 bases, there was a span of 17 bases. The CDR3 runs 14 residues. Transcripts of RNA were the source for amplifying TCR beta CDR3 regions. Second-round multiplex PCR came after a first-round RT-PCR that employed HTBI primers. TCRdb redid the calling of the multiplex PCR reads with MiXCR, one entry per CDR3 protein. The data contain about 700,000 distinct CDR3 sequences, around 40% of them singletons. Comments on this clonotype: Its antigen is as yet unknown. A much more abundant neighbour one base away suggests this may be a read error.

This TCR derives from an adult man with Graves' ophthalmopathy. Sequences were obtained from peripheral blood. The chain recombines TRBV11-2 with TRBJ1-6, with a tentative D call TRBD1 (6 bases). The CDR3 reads CASTQPPGQSPLHF. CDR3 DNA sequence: TGTGCCAGCACCCAACCTCCGGGACAATCACCCCTCCACTTT.